This TCR beta chain was sequenced for a study of blood T cell repertoires in COVID-19. Authors' methods: How many nucleated cells were present was estimated from reference gene primer amplification. Using immunoSEQ multiplex PCR, the repertoire was profiled, and TCRdb retains in-frame clones only, with some absent. V, J and clone size are those of that table, while D and trimming were read from the DNA. The table includes around 73,000 clones, 75% to 80% detected once. The V end lost 1 base, the J end lost 1 base, and 6 bases lay between the germline ends. CDR1 is MNHNS, CDR2 SASEGT, per germline. The CDR3 sequence is 14 residues long.

The V call is TRBV6-1, the J call TRBJ2-3, with D uncertain. Input material: peripheral blood. The TCR originated in a man between 65 and 85 years old with COVID-19, enrolled during active disease. This CDR3 is CASSEVPGTDTQYF. The CDR3 nucleotides are TGTGCCAGCAGTGAAGTTCCGGGCACAGATACGCAGTATTTT.